This T cell receptor (beta chain) was identified in a study of T cell changes during pregnancy in multiple sclerosis. The germline V and J ends were trimmed by 4 bases and 4 bases, with 17 bases remaining between them. CDR3 length: 15 amino acids. Germline V CDR1 and CDR2: MNHEY, SMNVEV (reference sequence). Profiled with immunoSEQ multiplex PCR; TCRdb holds only in-frame clones, not every one. The sample records under 40,000 clones, just over 90% being singletons. The origin of this receptor is a female donor in good health, enrolled as a control in a pregnancy study. Sequences were derived from peripheral blood, sampled in the second trimester of pregnancy. V gene TRBV27 combines with J gene TRBJ2-7, with D possibly being TRBD1 (5 bases). DNA of the CDR3: TGTGCCAGCAGTTCCATTGCAGGGATAAGGTACGAGCAGTACTTC. This translates into CASSSIAGIRYEQYF.